This TCR beta chain was sequenced for a study of blood T cell repertoires in COVID-19. Data came from immunoSEQ multiplex PCR; TCRdb stores just in-frame clones and leaves some out. The sample lists 150,000 or so clones, more than 70% occurring once. The germline CDR1 and CDR2 sequences are LNHNV and YYDKDF (reference sequence). Trimming removed 1 base from V and 2 bases from J, with 12 bases in between. This CDR3 is 16 amino acids long. The sequence derives from a woman between 45 and 65 years old in a cohort exposed to, infected with or recovered from COVID-19 (not recorded which). The V and J genes are TRBV15 and TRBJ1-3; D might be TRBD1 (6 bases). Sequenced sample: PBMCs or T cells enriched from blood (not recorded which). The CDR3 coding sequence is TGTGCCACCAGCAGAGGGACAGACGGGGCTGGAAACACCATATATTTT. This translates into CATSRGTDGAGNTIYF.